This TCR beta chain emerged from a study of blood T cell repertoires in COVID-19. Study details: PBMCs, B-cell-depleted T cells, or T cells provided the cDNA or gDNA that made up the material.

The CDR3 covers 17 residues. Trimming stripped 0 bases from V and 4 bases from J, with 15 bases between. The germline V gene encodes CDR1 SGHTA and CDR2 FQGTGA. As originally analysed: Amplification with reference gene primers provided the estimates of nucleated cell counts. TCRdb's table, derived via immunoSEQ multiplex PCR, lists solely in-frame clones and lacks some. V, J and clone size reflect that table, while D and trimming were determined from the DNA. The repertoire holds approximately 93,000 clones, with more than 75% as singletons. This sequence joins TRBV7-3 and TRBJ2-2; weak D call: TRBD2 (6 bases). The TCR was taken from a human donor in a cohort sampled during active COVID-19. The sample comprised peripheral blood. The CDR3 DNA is TGTGCCAGCAGCTTAACGGGCCGGGAAGCGGGCACCGGGGAGCTGTTTTTT. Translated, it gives CASSLTGREAGTGELFF. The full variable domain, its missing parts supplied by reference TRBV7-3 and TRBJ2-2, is GAGVSQTPSNKVTEKGKYVELRCDPISGHTALYWYRQSLGQGPEFLIYFQGTGAADDSGLPNDRFFAVRPEGSVSTLKIQRTERGDSAVYLCASSLTGREAGTGELFFGEGSRLTVL.